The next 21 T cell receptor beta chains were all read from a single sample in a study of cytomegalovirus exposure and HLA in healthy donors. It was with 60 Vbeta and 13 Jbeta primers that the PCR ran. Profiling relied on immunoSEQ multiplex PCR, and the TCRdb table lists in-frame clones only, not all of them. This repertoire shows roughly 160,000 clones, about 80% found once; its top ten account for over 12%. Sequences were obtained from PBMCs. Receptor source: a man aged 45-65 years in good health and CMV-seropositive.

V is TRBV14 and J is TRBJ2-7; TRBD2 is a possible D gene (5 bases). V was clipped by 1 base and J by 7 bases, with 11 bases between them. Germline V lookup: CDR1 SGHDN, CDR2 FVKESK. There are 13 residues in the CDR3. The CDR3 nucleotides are TGTGCCAGCAGCCAAGTCACGTCGGGAGAGCAGTACTTC. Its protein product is CASSQVTSGEQYF.

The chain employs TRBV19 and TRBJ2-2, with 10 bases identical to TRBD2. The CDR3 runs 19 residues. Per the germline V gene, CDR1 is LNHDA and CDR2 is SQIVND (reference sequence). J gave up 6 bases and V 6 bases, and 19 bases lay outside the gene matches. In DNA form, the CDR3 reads TGTGCCAGTAGCACACGGGGGCCAGGAGCGGGGGGGCGGTCCGGGGAGCTGTTTTTT. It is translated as CASSTRGPGAGGRSGELFF.

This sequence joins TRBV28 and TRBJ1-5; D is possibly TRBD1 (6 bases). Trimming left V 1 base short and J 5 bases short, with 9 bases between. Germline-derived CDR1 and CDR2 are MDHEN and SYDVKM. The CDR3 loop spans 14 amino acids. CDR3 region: CASSLLSGDQPQHF. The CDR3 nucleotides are TGTGCCAGCAGTTTATTATCAGGGGATCAGCCCCAGCATTTT.

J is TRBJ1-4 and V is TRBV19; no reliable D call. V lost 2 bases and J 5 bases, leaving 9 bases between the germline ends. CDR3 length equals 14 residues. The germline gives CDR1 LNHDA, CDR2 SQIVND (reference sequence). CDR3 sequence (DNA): TGTGCCAGTAGTATAAACAGTTGGAATGAAAAACTGTTTTTT. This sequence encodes CASSINSWNEKLFF.

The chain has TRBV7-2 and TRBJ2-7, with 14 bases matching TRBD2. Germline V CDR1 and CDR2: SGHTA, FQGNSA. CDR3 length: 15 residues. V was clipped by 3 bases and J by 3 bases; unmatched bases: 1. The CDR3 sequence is CASSLTSGGDYEQYF. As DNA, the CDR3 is TGTGCCAGCAGCTTGACTAGCGGGGGGGACTACGAGCAGTACTTC.

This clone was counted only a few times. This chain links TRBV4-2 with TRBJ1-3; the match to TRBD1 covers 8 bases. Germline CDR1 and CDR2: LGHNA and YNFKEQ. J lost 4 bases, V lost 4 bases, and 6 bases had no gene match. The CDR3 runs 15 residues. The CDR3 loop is CASSPGQGEGNTIYF. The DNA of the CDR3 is TGTGCCAGCAGCCCTGGACAGGGAGAAGGAAACACCATATATTTT.

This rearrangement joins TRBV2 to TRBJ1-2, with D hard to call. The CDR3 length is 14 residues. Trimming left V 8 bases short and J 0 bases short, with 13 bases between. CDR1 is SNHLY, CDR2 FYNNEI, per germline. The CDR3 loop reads CASRVGRTNYGYTF. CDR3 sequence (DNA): TGTGCCAGCCGGGTGGGTCGGACTAACTATGGCTACACCTTC. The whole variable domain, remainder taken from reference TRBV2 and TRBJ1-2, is EPEVTQTPSHQVTQMGQEVILRCVPISNHLYFYWYRQILGQKVEFLVSFYNNEISEKSEIFDDQFSVERPDGSNFTLKIRSTKLEDSAMYFCASRVGRTNYGYTFGSGTRLTVV.

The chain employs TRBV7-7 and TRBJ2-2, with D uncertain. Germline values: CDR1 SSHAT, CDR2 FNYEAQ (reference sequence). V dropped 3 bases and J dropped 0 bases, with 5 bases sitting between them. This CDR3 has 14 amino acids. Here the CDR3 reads CASSFQTNTGELFF. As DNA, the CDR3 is TGTGCCAGCAGCTTCCAGACGAACACCGGGGAGCTGTTTTTT.

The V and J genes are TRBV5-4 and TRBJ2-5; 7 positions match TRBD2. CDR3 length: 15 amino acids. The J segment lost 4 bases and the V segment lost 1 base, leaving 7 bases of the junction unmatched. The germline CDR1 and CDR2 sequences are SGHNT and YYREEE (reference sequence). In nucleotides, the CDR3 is TGTGCCAGCAGCTTGATCTCGGGGGGTGGAGAGACCCAGTACTTC. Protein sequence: CASSLISGGGETQYF.

The CDR3 nucleotides are TGTGCCAGCAGCCGCAAGGGGGACGGCTATGGCTACACCTTC. Protein product: CASSRKGDGYGYTF. The chain carries TRBV6-6 and TRBJ1-2, with D maybe TRBD1 (6 bases). CDR3 size: 14 residues. The germline V and J ends were trimmed by 6 bases and 4 bases, with 15 bases remaining between them. CDR1 is MNHNY, CDR2 SVGAGI, per germline (reference sequence).

The DNA for the CDR3 is TGCGCCAGCAGCCAAGGACTGACAGGATCCTACGAGCAGTACTTC. Its protein product is CASSQGLTGSYEQYF. The chain employs TRBV4-3 and TRBJ2-5; TRBD1 is a possible D gene (6 bases). The J call may be mistaken, given a closer DNA end match to TRBJ2-7. CDR1 LGHNA and CDR2 YSLEER come from the germline V gene. The CDR3 loop spans 15 amino acids.

The CDR3 DNA reads TGTGCCAGCAGCGTAGCCGGGAGCGCTGAAGCTTTCTTT. Protein: CASSVAGSAEAFF. The genes are TRBV9 and TRBJ1-1; no firm D call. The V end lost 0 bases, the J end lost 6 bases, and 9 bases lay between the germline ends. The CDR3 runs 13 residues. Germline loops: CDR1 SGDLS, CDR2 YYNGEE.

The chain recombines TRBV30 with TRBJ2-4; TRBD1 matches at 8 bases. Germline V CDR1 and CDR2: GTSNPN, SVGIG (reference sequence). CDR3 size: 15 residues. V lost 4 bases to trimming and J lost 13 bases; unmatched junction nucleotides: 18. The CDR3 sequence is CAWKGSATGEEKQYF. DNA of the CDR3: TGTGCCTGGAAGGGTTCGGCGACAGGGGAGGAGAAACAGTACTTC.

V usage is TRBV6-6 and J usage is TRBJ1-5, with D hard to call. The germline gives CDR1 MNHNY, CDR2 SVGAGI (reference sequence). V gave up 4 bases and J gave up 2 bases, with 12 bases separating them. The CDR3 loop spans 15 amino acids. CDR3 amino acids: CASSSRAYGNQPQHF. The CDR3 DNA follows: TGTGCCAGCAGTTCGAGGGCTTATGGCAATCAGCCCCAGCATTTT.

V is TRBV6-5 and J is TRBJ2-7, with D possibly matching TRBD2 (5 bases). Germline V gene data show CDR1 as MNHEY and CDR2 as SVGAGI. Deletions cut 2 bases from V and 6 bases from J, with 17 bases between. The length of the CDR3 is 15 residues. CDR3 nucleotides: TGTGCCAGCAGTTACCCGAGCGCGGCAGGAGGCGAGCAGTACTTC. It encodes CASSYPSAAGGEQYF.

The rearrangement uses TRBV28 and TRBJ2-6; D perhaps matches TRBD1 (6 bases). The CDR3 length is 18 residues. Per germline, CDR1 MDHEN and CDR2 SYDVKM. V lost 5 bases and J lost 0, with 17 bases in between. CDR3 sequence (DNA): TGTGCCAGCAGTCCAGGGACACTACAGGTCTCTGGGGCCAACGTCCTGACTTTC. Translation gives CASSPGTLQVSGANVLTF.

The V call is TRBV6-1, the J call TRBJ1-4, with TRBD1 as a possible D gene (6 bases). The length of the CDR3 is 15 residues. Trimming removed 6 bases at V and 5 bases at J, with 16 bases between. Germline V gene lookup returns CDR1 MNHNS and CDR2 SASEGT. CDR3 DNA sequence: TGTGCCAGCAGATCGAGGGGGGGTGTGAATGAAAAACTGTTTTTT. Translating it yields CASRSRGGVNEKLFF.

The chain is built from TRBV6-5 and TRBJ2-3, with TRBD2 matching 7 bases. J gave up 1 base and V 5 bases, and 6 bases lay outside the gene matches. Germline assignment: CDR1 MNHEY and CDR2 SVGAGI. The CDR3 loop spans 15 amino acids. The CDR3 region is CASSPRGRGTDTQYF. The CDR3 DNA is TGTGCCAGCAGTCCCCGGGGGAGGGGCACAGATACGCAGTATTTT.

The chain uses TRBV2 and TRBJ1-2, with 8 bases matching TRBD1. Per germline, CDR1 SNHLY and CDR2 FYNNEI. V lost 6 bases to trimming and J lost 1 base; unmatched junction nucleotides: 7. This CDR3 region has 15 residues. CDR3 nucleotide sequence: TGTGCCAGCAGCGGGACAGGAATTCATAACTATGGCTACACCTTC. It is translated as CASSGTGIHNYGYTF.

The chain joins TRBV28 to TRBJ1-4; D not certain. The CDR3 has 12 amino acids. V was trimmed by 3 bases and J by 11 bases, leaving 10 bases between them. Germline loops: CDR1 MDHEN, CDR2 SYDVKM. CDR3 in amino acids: CASSFSAGKLFF. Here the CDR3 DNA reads TGTGCCAGCAGTTTCTCGGCCGGGAAACTGTTTTTT. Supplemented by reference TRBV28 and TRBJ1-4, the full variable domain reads DVKVTQSSRYLVKRTGEKVFLECVQDMDHENMFWYRQDPGLGLRLIYFSYDVKMKEKGDIPEGYSVSREKKERFSLILESASTNQTSMYLCASSFSAGKLFFGSGTQLSVL.

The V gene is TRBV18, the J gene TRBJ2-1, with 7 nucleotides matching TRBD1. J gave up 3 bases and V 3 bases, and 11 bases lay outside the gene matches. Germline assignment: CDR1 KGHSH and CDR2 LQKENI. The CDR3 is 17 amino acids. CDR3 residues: CASSPQDRKGNYNEQFF. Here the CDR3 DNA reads TGTGCCAGCTCACCCCAGGACAGGAAAGGGAACTACAATGAGCAGTTCTTC.